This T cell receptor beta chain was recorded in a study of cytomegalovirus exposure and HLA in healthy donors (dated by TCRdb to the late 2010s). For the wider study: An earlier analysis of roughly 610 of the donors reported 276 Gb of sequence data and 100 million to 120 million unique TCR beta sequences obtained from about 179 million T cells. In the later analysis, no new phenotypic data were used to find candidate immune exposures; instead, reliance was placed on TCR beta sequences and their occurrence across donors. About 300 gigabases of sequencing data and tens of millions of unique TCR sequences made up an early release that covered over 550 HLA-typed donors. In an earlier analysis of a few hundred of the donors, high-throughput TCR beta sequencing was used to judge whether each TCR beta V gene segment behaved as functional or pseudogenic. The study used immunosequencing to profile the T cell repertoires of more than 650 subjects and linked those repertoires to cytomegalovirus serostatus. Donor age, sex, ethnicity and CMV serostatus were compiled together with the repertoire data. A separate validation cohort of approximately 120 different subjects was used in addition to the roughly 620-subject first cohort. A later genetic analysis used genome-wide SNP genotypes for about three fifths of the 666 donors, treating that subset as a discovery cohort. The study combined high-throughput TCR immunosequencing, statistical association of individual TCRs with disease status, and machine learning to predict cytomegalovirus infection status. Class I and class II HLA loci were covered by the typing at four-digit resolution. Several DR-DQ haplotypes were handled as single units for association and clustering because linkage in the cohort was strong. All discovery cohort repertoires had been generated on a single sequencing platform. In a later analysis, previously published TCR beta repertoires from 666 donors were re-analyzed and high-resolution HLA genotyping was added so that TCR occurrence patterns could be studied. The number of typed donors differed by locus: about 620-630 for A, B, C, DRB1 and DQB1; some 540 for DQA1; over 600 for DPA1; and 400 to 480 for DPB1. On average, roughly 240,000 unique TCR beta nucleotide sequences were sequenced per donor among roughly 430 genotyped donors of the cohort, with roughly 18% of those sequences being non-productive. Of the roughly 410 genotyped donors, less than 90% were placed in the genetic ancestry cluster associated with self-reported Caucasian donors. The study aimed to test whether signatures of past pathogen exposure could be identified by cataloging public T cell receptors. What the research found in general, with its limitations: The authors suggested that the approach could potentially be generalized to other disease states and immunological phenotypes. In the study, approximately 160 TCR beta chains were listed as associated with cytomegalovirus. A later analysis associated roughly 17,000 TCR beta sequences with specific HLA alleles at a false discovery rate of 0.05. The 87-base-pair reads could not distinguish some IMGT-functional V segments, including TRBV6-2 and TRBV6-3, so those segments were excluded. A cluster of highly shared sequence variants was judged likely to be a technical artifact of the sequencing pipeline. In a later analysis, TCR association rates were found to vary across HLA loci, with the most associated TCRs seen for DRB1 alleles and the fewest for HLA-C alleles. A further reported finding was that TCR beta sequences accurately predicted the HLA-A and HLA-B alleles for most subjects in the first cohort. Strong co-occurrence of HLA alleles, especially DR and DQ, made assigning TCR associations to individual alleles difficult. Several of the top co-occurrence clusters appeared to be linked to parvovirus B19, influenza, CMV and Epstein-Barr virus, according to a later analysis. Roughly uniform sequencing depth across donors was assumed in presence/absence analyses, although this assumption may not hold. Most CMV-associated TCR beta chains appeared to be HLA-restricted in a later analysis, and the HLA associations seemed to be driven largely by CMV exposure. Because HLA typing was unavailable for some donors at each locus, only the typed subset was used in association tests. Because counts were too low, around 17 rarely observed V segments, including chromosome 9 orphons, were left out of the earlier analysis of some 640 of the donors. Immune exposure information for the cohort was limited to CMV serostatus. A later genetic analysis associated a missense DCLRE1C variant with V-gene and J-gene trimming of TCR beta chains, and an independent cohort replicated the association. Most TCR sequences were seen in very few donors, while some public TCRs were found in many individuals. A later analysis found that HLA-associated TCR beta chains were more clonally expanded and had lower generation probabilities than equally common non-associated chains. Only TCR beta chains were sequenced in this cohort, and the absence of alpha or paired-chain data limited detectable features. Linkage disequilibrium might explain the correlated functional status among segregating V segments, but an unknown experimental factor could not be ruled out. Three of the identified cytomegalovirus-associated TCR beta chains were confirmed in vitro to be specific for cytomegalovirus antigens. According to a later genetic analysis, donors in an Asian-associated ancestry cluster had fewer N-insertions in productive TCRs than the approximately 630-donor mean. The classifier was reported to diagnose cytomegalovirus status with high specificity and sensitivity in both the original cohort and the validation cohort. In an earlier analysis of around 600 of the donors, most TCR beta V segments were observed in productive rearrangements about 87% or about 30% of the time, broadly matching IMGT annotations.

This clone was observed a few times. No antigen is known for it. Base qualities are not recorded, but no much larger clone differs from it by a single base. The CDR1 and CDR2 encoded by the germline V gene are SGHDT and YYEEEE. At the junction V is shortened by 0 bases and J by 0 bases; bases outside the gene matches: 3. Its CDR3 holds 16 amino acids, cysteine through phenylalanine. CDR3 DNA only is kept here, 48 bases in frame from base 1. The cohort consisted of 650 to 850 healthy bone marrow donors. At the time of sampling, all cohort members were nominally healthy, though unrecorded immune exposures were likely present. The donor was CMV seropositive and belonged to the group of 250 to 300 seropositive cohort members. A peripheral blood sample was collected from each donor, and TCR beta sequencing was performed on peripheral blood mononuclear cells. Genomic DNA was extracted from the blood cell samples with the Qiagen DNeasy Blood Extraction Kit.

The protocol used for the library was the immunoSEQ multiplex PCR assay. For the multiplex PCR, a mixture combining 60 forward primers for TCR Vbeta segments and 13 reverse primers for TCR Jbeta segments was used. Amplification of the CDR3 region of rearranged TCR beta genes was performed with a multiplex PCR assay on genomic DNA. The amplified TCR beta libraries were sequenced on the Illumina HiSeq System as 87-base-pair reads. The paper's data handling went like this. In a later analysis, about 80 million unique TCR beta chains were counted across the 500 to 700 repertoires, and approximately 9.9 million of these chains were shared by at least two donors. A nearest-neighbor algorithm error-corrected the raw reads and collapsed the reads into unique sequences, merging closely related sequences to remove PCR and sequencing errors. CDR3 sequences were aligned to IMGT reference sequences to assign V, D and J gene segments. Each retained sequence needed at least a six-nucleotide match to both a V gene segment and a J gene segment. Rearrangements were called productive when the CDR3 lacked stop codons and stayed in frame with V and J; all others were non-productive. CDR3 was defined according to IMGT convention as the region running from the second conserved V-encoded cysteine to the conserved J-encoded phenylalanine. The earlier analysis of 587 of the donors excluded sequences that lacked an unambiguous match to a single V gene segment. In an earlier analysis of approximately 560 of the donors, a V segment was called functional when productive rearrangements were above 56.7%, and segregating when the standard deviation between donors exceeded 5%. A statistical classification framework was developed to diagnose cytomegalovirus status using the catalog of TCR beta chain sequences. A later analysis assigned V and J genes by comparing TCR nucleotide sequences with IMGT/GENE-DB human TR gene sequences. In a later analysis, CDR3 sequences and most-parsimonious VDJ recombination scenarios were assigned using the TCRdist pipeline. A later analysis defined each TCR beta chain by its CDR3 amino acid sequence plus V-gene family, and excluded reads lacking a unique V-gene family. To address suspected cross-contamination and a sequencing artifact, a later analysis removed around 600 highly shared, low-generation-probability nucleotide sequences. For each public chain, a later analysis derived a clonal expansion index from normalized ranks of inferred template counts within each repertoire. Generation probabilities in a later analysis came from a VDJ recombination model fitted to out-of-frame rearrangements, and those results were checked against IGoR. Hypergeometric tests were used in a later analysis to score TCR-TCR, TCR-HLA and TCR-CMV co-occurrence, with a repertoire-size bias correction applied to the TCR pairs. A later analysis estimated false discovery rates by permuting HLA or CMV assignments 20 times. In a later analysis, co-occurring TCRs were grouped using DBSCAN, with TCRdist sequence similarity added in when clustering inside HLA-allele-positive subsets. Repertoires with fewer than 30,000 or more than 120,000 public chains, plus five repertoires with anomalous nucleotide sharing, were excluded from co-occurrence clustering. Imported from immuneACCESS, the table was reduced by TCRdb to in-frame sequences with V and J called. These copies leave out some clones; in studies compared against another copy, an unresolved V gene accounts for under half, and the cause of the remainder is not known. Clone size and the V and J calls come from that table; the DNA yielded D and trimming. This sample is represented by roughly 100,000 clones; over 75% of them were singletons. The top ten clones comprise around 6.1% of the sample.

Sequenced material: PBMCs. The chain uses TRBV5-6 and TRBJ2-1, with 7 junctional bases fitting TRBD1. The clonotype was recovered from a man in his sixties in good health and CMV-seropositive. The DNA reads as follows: TGTGCCAGCAGCTTGGCCGCAGGGGGCTCCTACAATGAGCAGTTCTTC. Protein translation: CASSLAAGGSYNEQFF.